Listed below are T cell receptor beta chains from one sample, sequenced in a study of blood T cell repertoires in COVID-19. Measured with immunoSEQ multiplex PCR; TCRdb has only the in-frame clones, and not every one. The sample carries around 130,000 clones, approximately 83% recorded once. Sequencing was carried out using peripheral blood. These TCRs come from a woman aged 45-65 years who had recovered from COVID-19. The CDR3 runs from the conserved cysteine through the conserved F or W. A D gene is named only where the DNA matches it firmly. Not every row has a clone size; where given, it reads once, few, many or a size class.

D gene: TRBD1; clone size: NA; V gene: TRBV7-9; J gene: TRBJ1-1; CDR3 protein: CASSTGGDTEAFF; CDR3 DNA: TGTGCCAGCTCTACAGGGGGCGACACTGAAGCTTTCTTT
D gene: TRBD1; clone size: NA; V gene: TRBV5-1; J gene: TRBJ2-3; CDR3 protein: CASSWDSPLTDTQYF; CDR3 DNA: TGCGCCAGCAGCTGGGACAGCCCTCTCACAGATACGCAGTATTTT
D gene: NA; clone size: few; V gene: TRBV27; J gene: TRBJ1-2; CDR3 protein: CASSSLDSLANYGYTF; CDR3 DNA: TGTGCCAGCAGCTCCCTTGACTCCCTAGCTAACTATGGCTACACCTTC
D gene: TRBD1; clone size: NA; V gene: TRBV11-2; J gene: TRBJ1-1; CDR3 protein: CASSPDRGLEAFF; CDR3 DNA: TGTGCCAGCAGCCCGGACAGGGGGCTTGAAGCTTTCTTT
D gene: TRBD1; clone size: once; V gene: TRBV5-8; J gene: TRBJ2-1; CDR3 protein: CASSHGQGIYNEQFF; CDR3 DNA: TGTGCCAGCAGCCACGGACAGGGTATCTACAATGAGCAGTTCTTC
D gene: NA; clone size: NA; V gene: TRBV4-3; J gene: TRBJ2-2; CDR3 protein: CASSHGTRLTNTGELFF; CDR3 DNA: TGCGCCAGCAGCCATGGCACCCGACTGACGAACACCGGGGAGCTGTTTTTT
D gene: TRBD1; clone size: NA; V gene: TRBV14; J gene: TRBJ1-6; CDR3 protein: CASSQDRGGRSPLHF; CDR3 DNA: TGTGCCAGCAGCCAAGATAGAGGGGGCCGCTCACCCCTCCACTTT
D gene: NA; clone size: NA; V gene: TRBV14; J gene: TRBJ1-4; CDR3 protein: CASSQKREGIRANEKLFF; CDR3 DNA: TGTGCCAGCAGCCAAAAAAGGGAAGGCATCAGGGCTAATGAAAAACTGTTTTTT
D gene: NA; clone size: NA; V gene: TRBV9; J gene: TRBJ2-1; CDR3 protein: CASSKRAGTWNEQFF; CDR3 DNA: TGTGCCAGCAGCAAAAGAGCCGGGACTTGGAATGAGCAGTTCTTC
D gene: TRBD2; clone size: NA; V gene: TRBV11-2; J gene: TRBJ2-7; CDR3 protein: CASSLGLAGSYEQYF; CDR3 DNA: TGTGCCAGCAGTTTGGGACTAGCGGGATCCTACGAGCAGTACTTC
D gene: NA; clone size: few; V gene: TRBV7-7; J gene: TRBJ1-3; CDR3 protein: CASSFGTPPYSGNTIYF; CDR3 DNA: TGTGCCAGCAGCTTTGGGACACCCCCTTACTCTGGAAACACCATATATTTT